The sequence of this TCR beta chain was determined in a study of CD8 T cells in Susac syndrome. CDR1 is MNHEY and CDR2 is SMNVEV in the germline V gene (reference sequence). Trimming removed 5 bases from V and 6 bases from J; junction bases left unmatched: 6. This CDR3 contains 15 residues. Reverse transcription of roughly 0.5 to 1 ug RNA was performed with random hexamers. MiXCR was run by TCRdb on the immunoSEQ multiplex PCR reads, yielding one entry per CDR3 protein. This table holds tens of thousands of distinct CDR3 sequences, about 91% found once. The chain carries TRBV27 and TRBJ2-1, with 11 nucleotides matching TRBD2. Sequences were obtained from CD8+ T cells from PBMCs. The receptor was derived from a human donor with multiple sclerosis. This CDR3 is CASSPLGTSGNEQFF. CDR3 bases: TGTGCCAGCAGTCCCTTGGGGACTAGCGGCAATGAGCAGTTCTTC.